Below, 14 T cell receptor beta chains from the same sample are listed, as sequenced in a study of T cell responses to AZD1222 COVID-19 vaccine. Libraries were prepared by immunoSEQ multiplex PCR; TCRdb keeps only in-frame clonotypes and omits some of them. The sample yields about 150,000 clones, 65% to 90% seen once. The specimen was peripheral blood, collected 28 days after the second dose of the MenACWY control vaccine. Every receptor here comes from an adult who received the MenACWY meningococcal vaccine as a control.

The J gene is TRBJ1-1, the V gene TRBV7-3; a possible D gene is TRBD1 (6 bases). Germline loops: CDR1 SGHTA, CDR2 FQGTGA. V was trimmed by 5 bases and J by 6 bases, leaving 7 bases between them. The CDR3 has 11 residues. CDR3 amino acids: CASSQGSEAFF. The CDR3 DNA is TGTGCCAGCAGCCAGGGGTCTGAAGCTTTCTTT. The variable domain in full, completed from reference TRBV7-3 and TRBJ1-1, reads GAGVSQTPSNKVTEKGKYVELRCDPISGHTALYWYRQSLGQGPEFLIYFQGTGAADDSGLPNDRFFAVRPEGSVSTLKIQRTERGDSAVYLCASSQGSEAFFGQGTRLTVV.

Within the sample, this clone is medium-sized (0.01 to 0.1%). The genes are TRBV5-1 and TRBJ2-2; 8 bases are shared with TRBD1. With 0 bases clipped from V and 0 bases from J, the junction kept 7 bases outside the gene matches. The germline CDR1 and CDR2 sequences are SGHRS and YFSETQ. CDR3 length: 18 residues. The CDR3 nucleotides are TGCGCCAGCAGCTTGGCTAATGTCAGGGGGCCGAACACCGGGGAGCTGTTTTTT. Residues: CASSLANVRGPNTGELFF. Combining the CDR3 with reference TRBV5-1 and TRBJ2-2 gives the whole variable domain KAGVTQTPRYLIKTRGQQVTLSCSPISGHRSVSWYQQTPGQGLQFLFEYFSETQRNKGNFPGRFSGRQFSNSRSEMNVSTLELGDSALYLCASSLANVRGPNTGELFFGEGSRLTVL.

The rearrangement joins TRBV6-4 to TRBJ2-3; unclear D gene. The CDR3 extends over 14 amino acids. Germline assignment: CDR1 MRHNA and CDR2 SNTAGT. The V end was cut by 6 bases, the J end by 0 bases, with 10 bases between. The CDR3 coding sequence is TGTGCCAGCAGCCCCGGAAGCAGCACAGATACGCAGTATTTT. It codes for CASSPGSSTDTQYF.

J is TRBJ2-3 and V is TRBV11-3; tentatively, D is TRBD2 (5 bases). The V end was cut by 1 base, the J end by 4 bases, with 12 bases between. Germline V lookup: CDR1 SGHNT, CDR2 YENEEA. This CDR3 region has 15 residues. The CDR3: CASSLVGMVADTQYF. Here the CDR3 DNA reads TGTGCCAGCAGCTTAGTCGGGATGGTTGCAGATACGCAGTATTTT.

This clone was counted between two and nine times. This sequence joins TRBV5-1 and TRBJ2-5, with D tentatively TRBD1 (6 bases). Germline-derived CDR1 and CDR2 are SGHRS and YFSETQ. This CDR3 has 15 amino acids. V was cut by 0 bases and J by 5 bases, with 14 bases left in between. The CDR3 region is CASSLESRGWETQYF. The CDR3 DNA reads TGCGCCAGCAGCTTGGAGAGCAGGGGTTGGGAGACCCAGTACTTC.

This chain connects TRBV4-2 to TRBJ1-6; D remains ambiguous. Deletions cut 1 base from V and 13 bases from J, with 20 bases between. CDR3 length: 16 amino acids. Germline V gene lookup returns CDR1 LGHNA and CDR2 YNFKEQ. The CDR3 nucleotides read TGTGCCAGCAGCCAAGTAACGCAGCCCGATATTTCGCCCCTCCACTTT. Amino acid sequence: CASSQVTQPDISPLHF.

The chain carries TRBV6-5 and TRBJ1-1, with 7 bases aligning to TRBD1. The V gene's germline CDR1 is MNHEY and CDR2 SVGAGI. The CDR3 has 13 amino acids. The V gene end was trimmed by 6 bases and the J gene end by 4 bases; junction bases not matched to a gene: 5. For the CDR3, the DNA is TGTGCCAGCAGGAACAGGGGTGGCACTGAAGCTTTCTTT. It codes for CASRNRGGTEAFF.

The chain combines TRBV28 with TRBJ1-2; 9 nucleotides match TRBD1. V shed 5 bases and J 5 bases; nucleotides not matched to a gene: 6. This CDR3 has 14 amino acids. Germline CDR1 MDHEN, CDR2 SYDVKM. The CDR3 sequence is CASSEGGTGYGYTF. Here the CDR3 DNA reads TGTGCCAGCAGTGAGGGGGGGACAGGGTATGGCTACACCTTC.

The chain employs TRBV11-3 and TRBJ2-5; D unresolved. Trimming stripped 5 bases from V and 0 bases from J, with 7 bases between. This CDR3 spans 13 amino acids. Germline values: CDR1 SGHNT, CDR2 YENEEA. The CDR3 is CASSGDHQETQYF. The CDR3 nucleotides read TGTGCCAGCAGCGGAGACCACCAAGAGACCCAGTACTTC.

The chain joins TRBV19 to TRBJ2-2; 8 bases agree with TRBD1. Trimming removed 5 bases from V and 4 bases from J; junction bases left unmatched: 3. Germline V gene data show CDR1 as LNHDA and CDR2 as SQIVND (reference sequence). The CDR3 totals 14 residues. CDR3 sequence (DNA): TGTGCCAGTAGTGGACAGGGAGGCACCGGGGAGCTGTTTTTT. As protein: CASSGQGGTGELFF.

This clone was seen only a few times. The gene calls are TRBV11-3 and TRBJ2-1; TRBD2 might be the D (6 bases). The germline V gene has CDR1 SGHNT and CDR2 YENEEA. V lost 5 bases to trimming and J lost 7 bases, with 18 bases between them. This CDR3 has 15 residues. The CDR3 is CASSRGTGGFNEQFF. The CDR3 nucleotides are TGTGCCAGCAGCCGGGGGACCGGCGGGTTTAATGAGCAGTTCTTC.

The chain carries TRBV24-1 and TRBJ2-3; no definite D call. The CDR3 sequence is 14 residues long. The germline V gene encodes CDR1 KGHDR and CDR2 SFDVKD. V was trimmed by 3 bases and J by 4 bases, leaving 10 bases between them. CDR3 sequence reads: CATSDLDPPDTQYF. In DNA, the CDR3 is TGTGCCACCAGTGATCTTGATCCTCCAGATACGCAGTATTTT.

The chain employs TRBV18 and TRBJ1-4; TRBD1 agrees at 7 bases. The V gene end was trimmed by 4 bases and the J gene end by 13 bases; junction bases not matched to a gene: 6. The V gene's germline CDR1 is KGHSH and CDR2 LQKENI. The CDR3 extends over 12 amino acids. The CDR3 reads CASSQTGPALFF. In nucleotides, the CDR3 is TGTGCCAGCTCACAGACAGGGCCCGCACTGTTTTTT.

J is TRBJ1-1 and V is TRBV2; TRBD1 aligns across 9 bases. Looked up from germline, CDR1 is SNHLY and CDR2 is FYNNEI. The V gene end was trimmed by 7 bases and the J gene end by 5 bases; junction bases not matched to a gene: 8. The CDR3 consists of 14 residues. CDR3 residues: CASTRQGEGTEAFF. In DNA form, the CDR3 reads TGTGCCAGCACCCGACAGGGGGAGGGGACTGAAGCTTTCTTT.